This TCR beta chain was identified in a study of blood T cells in healthy people across ages. Researchers report isolating at least 6 million PBMCs per sample. Combining a sample-barcoded 5' primer with a J-beta primer mix, a second PCR ran for roughly 7 to 12 cycles. Researchers report that each sample yielded at least 2.5 million CDR3-containing paired-end reads. One entry per CDR3 protein results from TCRdb running MiXCR on the 5' RACE reads. This table has some 1.6 million distinct CDR3 sequences, about 35% appearing once. This clonotype was picked up a small number of times. Trimming cost V 3 bases and J 9 bases, with 12 bases left between them. The germline gives CDR1 WSHSY, CDR2 SAAADI. The CDR3 has 14 residues.

The rearrangement uses TRBV10-2 and TRBJ1-6, with D unclear. The sequence derives from a woman in her twenties or thirties in good health. Material for sequencing was blood. This chain's CDR3 is CASSDNGPGSPLHF. The CDR3 DNA reads as TGCGCCAGCAGTGATAACGGACCGGGTTCACCCCTCCACTTT.